This note documents a single T cell receptor (beta chain) sequence. The antigen it binds to is not known. No quality values exist for individual bases; no much larger clone is one base distant. Donors were healthy HIV-negative adults with no recently reported acute infections or vaccinations. Only Caucasian adults living in Nashville, Tennessee, USA were represented among the donors. CD4+ T cells were enriched by magnetic negative selection, after which naive cells were positively selected on CD45RA and the negative fraction was taken as the memory subset. Blood was obtained by leukapheresis, after which PBMCs were separated by Ficoll-Histopaque density gradient centrifugation and cryopreserved in liquid nitrogen vapor phase. Purity and quantity of every magnetically sorted T cell population were checked by analytical flow cytometry. Each sorted fraction had its genomic DNA isolated and then quantified by UV absorbance on a Nanodrop 2000c.

The CDR3 spans 14 residues, from the cysteine through the phenylalanine. CDR3 DNA only is kept here, 42 bases in frame from base 1. V and J lose 5 bases and 0 bases, and a span of 8 bases separates them. From the germline V gene, CDR1 is SGHTA and CDR2 is FQGNSA. These data belong to a study of shared clonotypes between healthy human individuals (dated by TCRdb to 2018 to 2020). With regard to the full study: A couple of women and a few men aged 18 to 49 years were included in the cohort. For each donor, CD4 naive and CD4 memory were each given three plates, CD8 naive was given two plates, and CD8 memory was given one plate. To estimate repertoire size and how much clonotype sharing occurs between individuals, the study deeply sequenced the blood TCR repertoires of five healthy adults. Libraries were prepared and TCR repertoires were sequenced by different laboratories using diverse techniques, in order to increase sequencing depth and limit assay-specific biases. Per donor, leukapheresis produced somewhere between about 0.8 and 9 billion PBMCs.

The study at large found these results: Estimated clonotype richness was generally larger for naive than for memory subsets. The small number of donors limited the genetic and exposure-history diversity represented. Based on pairwise subsampling, the degree of clonotype sharing among donors was expected to be affected by sequencing depth. Sharing across several donors was observed for 4.5% to 6.5% of naive CD4, over 3% of naive CD8, about 2.5% of memory CD4, and roughly 0.4% of memory CD8 clonotypes. Only blood was sampled, and tissue TCR repertoires likely differ from those in blood. Higher generation probabilities were observed for clonotypes shared by all four sorted-subset donors than for non-shared clonotypes. Even with the large sequencing depth, rarefaction of the sorted-subset datasets indicated that sequencing was incomplete.

Using the deep immunoSEQ assay, TCR CDR3 regions were amplified from genomic DNA by multiplex PCR. Extracted genomic DNA from each cell subset was spread evenly across all wells of several immunoSEQ 96-well plates, with each plate serving as a replicate. For sorted subsets, about 200 ng genomic DNA, equal to about 30,000 T cell genomes, was loaded into each replicate PCR. The purified libraries were quantified using a Qubit 3.0 fluorometer, sized with a Bioanalyzer 2100, and then quantified again using the KAPA Library Quantification kit. A separate single-read 150-cycle Illumina NextSeq 550 flow cell was used to sequence each immunoSEQ 96-well plate. Turning to the authors' computational methods: Because only junctional sequences without quality scores were contained in the immunoSEQ output, filtering matching that applied to full-length reads could not be performed. To assign V/J genes and CDR3, sequences were annotated using PyIR, a Python wrapper for IgBLAST v1.9, with IMGT germline references. Reads were filtered out if the reads had weak V/J assignments (E-value above 1e-6), no CDR3, stop codons, out-of-frame junctions, or ambiguous translated residues. V3J clonotypes were defined as sequences sharing an identical inferred V gene, J gene, and CDR3 amino acid sequence. Percentage overlap between repertoires was computed as shared unique clonotypes divided by the size of the smaller repertoire. Repertoire richness was assessed with RTK rarefaction, the Chao1 estimator, and Recon v2.1 estimates of unobserved clonotypes. Generation probabilities for all TCRbeta clonotypes obtained by the gDNA method from a handful of donors were computed using OLGA. The clones in this table, taken by TCRdb from immuneACCESS, are in-frame only. Not every clone is retained; where verified, under half of the shortfall comes from an unresolved V gene, and the cause of the rest is unknown. That table supplies the V and J calls and clone size; D and trimming were determined from the DNA. The sample has some 2.3 million clones on record, approximately 95% of them singletons. Of the sample, 0.35% to 0.45% falls within the top ten clones.

The rearranged segments are TRBV7-2 and TRBJ2-1; confidence is insufficient to name the D gene. Sequenced sample: naive CD4+ T cells from PBMCs. What this sample's cell subset or site label stands for: CD45RA+ positively selected. This TCR was recovered from a young man in good health. Some clones in this sample may be carry-over from other donors' samples. Here is the DNA: TGTGCCAGCAGCCTCGACCTCTCCTACAATGAGCAGTTCTTC. Its protein reads: CASSLDLSYNEQFF.